This T cell receptor beta chain was captured by sequencing in a study of breast tumors, draining lymph nodes, adjacent tissues. Comments on this clonotype: As yet, its antigen is unknown. The conserved phenylalanine or tryptophan normally closing the CDR3 is absent here, so this likely arose from a read error.

CDR3 length: 15 amino acids. The germline V gene has CDR1 SGHDN and CDR2 FVKESK. Whole-study findings and limits: The lymph node origin of tumor T cells was framed as consistent with a hypothesis, not demonstrated.

TCRdb used MiXCR to reprocess the multiplex PCR reads, holding one entry per CDR3 protein. The sample has roughly 15,000 distinct CDR3 sequences; 40% to 60% are singletons. The sample consisted of tumor-adjacent breast tissue. This chain links TRBV14 with TRBJ2-1; unclear D gene. The TCR sequence derives from a female donor with breast cancer. Some clones in this sample may be carry-over from other donors' samples. The CDR3 loop is CASSPRGSSHNEQFL. The CDR3 DNA reads as TGTGCCAGCAGCCCACGAGGTAGCTCCCACAATGAGCAGTTCCTC.